This T cell receptor beta chain was identified in a study of blood T cells in healthy people across ages. Study-wide points: A strong correlation was found between TCR beta diversity and the percentage of naive T cells. Long-lived donors carried more naive CD4+ cells and greater diversity than aged donors. There was no known CMV status for donors, so expanded clonotype changes were possibly confounded.

This clonotype was counted many times. Its target is unknown. The CDR3 contains 18 residues. The V and J ends lost 4 bases and 2 bases, in that order; junction bases with no gene match: 8. In germline, CDR1 is SGHRS, CDR2 YFSETQ. A J-beta primer mix and a sample-barcoded 5' primer were used in a second PCR of roughly 7 to 12 cycles. Unique molecular identifiers of 12 random nucleotides labeled each cDNA. Using its own MiXCR run on the 5' RACE reads, TCRdb lists one record per CDR3 protein. This sample carries 630,000 or so distinct CDR3 sequences, about 30% of them seen once, and the ten largest clones take approximately 15%.

The sequenced material came from blood. J is TRBJ2-3 and V is TRBV5-1, with 15 bases matching TRBD2. The receptor's source is a woman of 80 years or more in good health. The CDR3 DNA reads as TGCGCCAGCAGCGCTGGGACTAGCGGGGGGATAAACACAGATACGCAGTATTTT. The encoded protein is CASSAGTSGGINTDTQYF.